This T cell receptor beta chain is from a study of blood T cells in healthy people across ages (dated by TCRdb to between 2014 and 2017). The study in broad terms: In model experiments, template switching captured roughly one uniquely barcoded TCR beta cDNA molecule for every two T cells. To track age-related changes in TCR beta repertoire diversity, the study relied on deep sequencing normalized with unique cDNA molecular identifiers. The study analyzed two additional independent replicas of 1 million unique cDNA reads from the same blood draw for two donors, one aged 18 to 29 and one aged 80 or older. To avoid experimental bias, donors of different ages were spread randomly across the sequencing lanes. The donors were divided into four age groups: young (average approximately 17 years), middle-aged (roughly 40), aged (approximately 62) and long-lived (about 80).

Library preparation employed 5' RACE. Sequenced on an Illumina HiSeq 2500. A second PCR of about 7 to 12 cycles was performed with a sample-barcoded 5' primer and a J-beta primer mix. Each TCR beta cDNA molecule received a unique molecular identifier from a template-switch 5' adaptor carrying 12 random nucleotides. At least 3 million CDR3-containing paired-end reads were obtained from each sample. The Mint cDNA synthesis kit, primed by a TRBC-specific oligonucleotide, was used to synthesize first-strand cDNA from all RNA. After uracil-DNA glycosylase treatment, a first 18-cycle PCR used universal primers M1SS and BC2_uni_R on all cDNA. On the study's bioinformatics: For normalization, 1 million high-quality reads, each with a distinct molecular identifier, were randomly selected from each sample. Instead of being binned into consensus sequences, reads with shared molecular identifiers were discarded. MiTCR, set to a Q25 quality threshold and the strictest error-elimination algorithm, was used for CDR3 identification, clonotype clustering and error correction. A nonparametric unseen species model using Euler transformation provided a lower-bound estimate of total TCR beta diversity. TCRdb trimmed public reads at Q25 via fastp, called clones via MiXCR and kept in-frame beta chains. Each CDR3 protein gets just one entry, which takes the most common genes and DNA from the rows behind it. None of the V and J calls come from the authors' own analysis; TCRdb made them. This sample gives some 710,000 distinct CDR3 sequences in total; around 50% of them show up just once. The ten largest make up over 15% of the sample.

The roughly 39 donors, aged roughly 6 to 95 years, were systemically healthy Caucasian individuals from Russia. Each donor gave approximately 9.3 milliliters of peripheral blood, collected into EDTA-treated Vacutainer tubes. Ficoll-Paque density-gradient centrifugation was used to isolate PBMCs, with at least 7 million obtained per sample. Total RNA, at least 6 micrograms per sample, was extracted from PBMCs with Trizol reagent. Naive CD45RAhigh/CD27high T cell percentages were measured by flow cytometry on a PBMC aliquot from every donor. Study-wide findings and limitations: Because donor CMV infection status was unknown, age-related changes in expanded clonotypes were potentially confounded. A strong correlation was found between observed TCR beta diversity and the percentage of naive T cells measured by flow cytometry. Estimates of total diversity from one million sequenced T cells were regarded as lower bounds and underestimates. As age increased, observed TCR beta diversity per million T cells dropped in a roughly linear way, and a significant reduction was already evident by age approximately 40. Conclusive comparison of naive and antigen-experienced compartments was prevented by the profiling of bulk unsorted PBMCs. The long-lived group showed more naive CD4+ T cells, fewer expanded clones and increased TCR diversity than the aged group, suggesting age selection.

The cysteine opens and the phenylalanine closes a CDR3 of 11 amino acids. The kept DNA is CDR3 alone, 33 bases in frame from the first base. V is trimmed back by 6 bases and J by 7 bases, and the junction contains 4 bases that no gene match accounts for. CDR1 and CDR2, looked up from the germline V gene, are SQVTM and ANQGSEA. This clonotype occurred many times. The clone's antigen remains unknown. No base qualities exist here, and no much larger clone lies one base off it. The sample taken for sequencing was blood. This receptor was taken from a man at least 80 years old in good health. This sequence uses TRBV29-1 and TRBJ2-7, and 9 bases in between align with TRBD1. The CDR3 here reads CSVGTGHEQYF. The DNA sequence follows: TGCAGCGTGGGGACAGGGCATGAGCAGTACTTC.